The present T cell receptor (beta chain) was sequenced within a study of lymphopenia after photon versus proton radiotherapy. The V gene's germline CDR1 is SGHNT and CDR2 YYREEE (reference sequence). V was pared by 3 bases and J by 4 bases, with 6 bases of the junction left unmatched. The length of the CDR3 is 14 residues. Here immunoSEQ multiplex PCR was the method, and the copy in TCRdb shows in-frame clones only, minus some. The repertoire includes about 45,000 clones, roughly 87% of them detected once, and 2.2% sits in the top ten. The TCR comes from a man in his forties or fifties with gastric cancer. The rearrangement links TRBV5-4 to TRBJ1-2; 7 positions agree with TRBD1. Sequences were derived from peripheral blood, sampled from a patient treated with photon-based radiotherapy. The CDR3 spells CASSSYRGSYGYTF. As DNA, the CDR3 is TGTGCCAGCAGCTCCTACAGGGGTAGCTATGGCTACACCTTC.